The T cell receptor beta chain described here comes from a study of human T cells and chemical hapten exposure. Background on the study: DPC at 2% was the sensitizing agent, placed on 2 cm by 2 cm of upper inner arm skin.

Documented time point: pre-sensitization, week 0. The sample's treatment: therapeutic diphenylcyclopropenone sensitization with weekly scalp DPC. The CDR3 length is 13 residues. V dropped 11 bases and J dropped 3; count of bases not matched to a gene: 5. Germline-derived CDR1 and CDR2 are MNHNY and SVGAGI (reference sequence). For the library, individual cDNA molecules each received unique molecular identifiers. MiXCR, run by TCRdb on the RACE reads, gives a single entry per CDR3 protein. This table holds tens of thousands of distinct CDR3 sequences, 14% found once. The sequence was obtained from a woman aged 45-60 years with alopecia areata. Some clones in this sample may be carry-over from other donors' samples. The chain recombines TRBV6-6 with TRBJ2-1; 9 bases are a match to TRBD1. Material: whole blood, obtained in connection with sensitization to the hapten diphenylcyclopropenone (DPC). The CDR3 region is CASGDRVYNEQFF. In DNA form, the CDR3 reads TGTGCCTCCGGGGACAGGGTCTACAATGAGCAGTTCTTC.